These 6 T cell receptor beta chains originate from one sample sequenced in a study of T-cell memory formation after mild COVID-19. Using its own MiXCR run on the 5' RACE reads, TCRdb lists one record per CDR3 protein. The sample yields a few hundred thousand distinct CDR3 sequences, less than 25% seen once. The sequenced sample was PBMCs or a T cell subset sorted from them (not recorded which). The receptors stem from a man aged 18 to 30 who had mild COVID-19 (a few samples of this study predate the infection). Cell type and time point are not known.

The V call is TRBV7-3, the J call TRBJ2-1; a possible D gene is TRBD2 (6 bases). This CDR3 has 16 amino acids. The germline gives CDR1 SGHTA, CDR2 FQGTGA. Trimming took off 5 bases at V and 3 bases at J, with 17 bases between the two ends. The CDR3 is CASSPYRTTLYNEQFF. Written as DNA, the CDR3 is TGTGCCAGCAGCCCTTATCGGACTACCCTCTACAATGAGCAGTTCTTC. The full variable domain, rest sourced from reference TRBV7-3 and TRBJ2-1, is GAGVSQTPSNKVTEKGKYVELRCDPISGHTALYWYRQSLGQGPEFLIYFQGTGAADDSGLPNDRFFAVRPEGSVSTLKIQRTERGDSAVYLCASSPYRTTLYNEQFFGPGTRLTVL.

The V and J genes are TRBV4-3 and TRBJ2-3; D is perhaps TRBD2 (5 bases). CDR3 size: 15 residues. In germline, CDR1 is LGHNA, CDR2 YSLEER. Trimming pared 0 bases from V and 6 bases from J, leaving 13 bases between. Written as DNA, the CDR3 is TGCGCCAGCAGCCAAGATCGGGCTAGCTTCGATACGCAGTATTTT. This codes for CASSQDRASFDTQYF.

The table lists this clonotype with a few counts. This chain joins TRBV28 and TRBJ2-1, with 8 nucleotides matching TRBD2. The J segment lost 6 bases and the V segment lost 6 bases, leaving 10 bases of the junction unmatched. Germline lookup yields CDR1 MDHEN and CDR2 SYDVKM. This CDR3 is built from 15 residues. CDR3 in DNA: TGTGCCAGCAGCTCAGCGGGACTAGTCGGCAATGAGCAGTTCTTC. It yields the protein CASSSAGLVGNEQFF.

This clonotype was picked up many times. The gene calls are TRBV7-2 and TRBJ2-5; possible D gene TRBD2, 5 bases. CDR3 length: 13 residues. CDR1 and CDR2 from the germline V gene are SGHTA and FQGNSA. Trimming pared 1 base from V and 4 bases from J, leaving 7 bases between. The CDR3: CASSLGAGETQYF. The DNA of the CDR3 is TGTGCCAGCAGCTTAGGGGCGGGAGAGACCCAGTACTTC.

This chain uses TRBV12-3 or TRBV12-4 with TRBJ2-7, with TRBD1 matching over 10 bases. This CDR3 is built from 18 residues. J gave up 6 bases and V 5 bases, and 19 bases lay outside the gene matches. CDR3 sequence reads: CASSHVNPGQGTLPEQYV. The DNA for the CDR3 is TGTGCCAGCAGTCACGTAAACCCGGGACAGGGGACTCTACCCGAGCAGTACGTC.

The V call is TRBV9, the J call TRBJ2-5; 11 nucleotides line up with TRBD1. Germline CDR1 and CDR2: SGDLS and YYNGEE. J gave up 0 bases and V 2 bases, and 3 bases lay outside the gene matches. The CDR3 runs 16 residues. The CDR3 protein is CASSVRDRGYQETQYF. Written as DNA, the CDR3 is TGTGCCAGCAGCGTCCGGGACAGGGGGTACCAAGAGACCCAGTACTTC.